A selection of T cell receptor beta chains follows, all from one sample in a study of radiotherapy plus CTLA-4 blockade in lung cancer. Measured with immunoSEQ multiplex PCR; TCRdb has only the in-frame clones, and not every one. The table records 90,000 or so clones, approximately 84% of them present only once. The material was peripheral blood, obtained from a patient treated with radiotherapy plus ipilimumab. Receptors were obtained from a human donor with non-small cell lung cancer who had a partial response to radiotherapy plus ipilimumab. Both conserved end residues are part of each CDR3. D genes are given only for firm matches. Clone size appears in some rows only: once, few, many, or a class for an expanded clone.

V gene: TRBV19; J gene: TRBJ2-1; clone size: NA; D gene: TRBD2; CDR3 protein: CASSPGLAGGGEQFF; CDR3 DNA: TGTGCCAGTAGTCCGGGACTAGCGGGAGGGGGAGAGCAGTTCTTC
V gene: TRBV7-8; J gene: TRBJ1-2; clone size: NA; D gene: TRBD1; CDR3 protein: CASSITPTGVRNGYTF; CDR3 DNA: TGTGCCAGCAGTATCACCCCGACAGGGGTAAGGAATGGCTACACCTTC
V gene: TRBV18; J gene: TRBJ2-3; clone size: NA; D gene: NA; CDR3 protein: CASSTTDTQYF; CDR3 DNA: TGTGCCAGCTCAACTACAGATACGCAGTATTTT
V gene: TRBV6-6; J gene: TRBJ1-1; clone size: NA; D gene: TRBD1; CDR3 protein: CASSLDTGQENTEAFF; CDR3 DNA: TGTGCCAGCAGTTTGGACACAGGACAGGAGAACACTGAAGCTTTCTTT
V gene: TRBV18; J gene: TRBJ2-7; clone size: once; D gene: TRBD2; CDR3 protein: CASSPQGSGGSYEQYF; CDR3 DNA: TGTGCCAGCTCACCACAGGGTAGCGGGGGCTCCTACGAGCAGTACTTC
V gene: TRBV19; J gene: TRBJ2-7; clone size: NA; D gene: TRBD1; CDR3 protein: CASSRGQGPTEQYF; CDR3 DNA: TGTGCCAGTAGTAGGGGACAGGGCCCTACGGAGCAGTACTTC
V gene: TRBV6-4; J gene: TRBJ2-7; clone size: NA; D gene: TRBD2; CDR3 protein: CASSPPGLAGGEQYF; CDR3 DNA: TGTGCCAGCAGTCCCCCGGGACTAGCGGGAGGCGAGCAGTACTTC
V gene: TRBV6-1; J gene: TRBJ2-3; clone size: few; D gene: TRBD2; CDR3 protein: CASSRTSGTDTQYF; CDR3 DNA: TGTGCCAGCAGTCGGACTAGCGGAACAGATACGCAGTATTTT
V gene: TRBV7-7; J gene: TRBJ2-7; clone size: NA; D gene: TRBD1; CDR3 protein: CASSSGRDRGSYEQYF; CDR3 DNA: TGTGCTAGCAGCTCGGGCCGGGACAGGGGATCTTACGAGCAGTACTTC
V gene: TRBV27; J gene: TRBJ1-2; clone size: NA; D gene: NA; CDR3 protein: CATGSPLSLYGYTF; CDR3 DNA: TGTGCCACCGGGAGCCCTCTAAGCCTCTATGGCTACACCTTC
V gene: TRBV5-4; J gene: TRBJ1-2; clone size: NA; D gene: NA; CDR3 protein: CASSTPASRGYTF; CDR3 DNA: TGTGCCAGCAGCACACCAGCCTCGAGGGGCTACACCTTC
V gene: TRBV11-2; J gene: TRBJ2-7; clone size: NA; D gene: NA; CDR3 protein: CASSVGLNYEQYF; CDR3 DNA: TGTGCCAGCAGCGTAGGACTGAACTACGAGCAGTACTTC
V gene: TRBV19; J gene: TRBJ2-2; clone size: once; D gene: TRBD2; CDR3 protein: CASSIVQTSRKRTGELFF; CDR3 DNA: TGTGCCAGTAGTATAGTTCAGACTAGCCGGAAGCGCACCGGGGAGCTGTTTTTT
V gene: TRBV5-8; J gene: TRBJ2-7; clone size: NA; D gene: TRBD2; CDR3 protein: CASSFLGSGRPLSYEQYF; CDR3 DNA: TGTGCCAGCAGCTTTTTGGGTAGCGGGAGGCCCCTCTCCTACGAGCAGTACTTC
V gene: TRBV10-2; J gene: TRBJ2-7; clone size: few; D gene: NA; CDR3 protein: CASSARGGRSSYEQYF; CDR3 DNA: TGCGCCAGCAGTGCCAGAGGGGGTCGGAGCTCCTACGAGCAGTACTTC
V gene: TRBV6-4; J gene: TRBJ2-2; clone size: NA; D gene: NA; CDR3 protein: CASSRGAWNTGELFF; CDR3 DNA: TGTGCCAGCAGCAGGGGGGCTTGGAACACCGGGGAGCTGTTTTTT
V gene: TRBV2; J gene: TRBJ2-5; clone size: once; D gene: NA; CDR3 protein: CASARGGFGQETQYF; CDR3 DNA: TGTGCCAGCGCCCGTGGAGGGTTTGGTCAAGAGACCCAGTACTTC
V gene: TRBV28; J gene: TRBJ1-5; clone size: NA; D gene: NA; CDR3 protein: CASSLPPSFNQPQHF; CDR3 DNA: TGTGCCAGCAGTTTACCCCCCAGTTTCAATCAGCCCCAGCATTTT
V gene: TRBV28; J gene: TRBJ2-5; clone size: once; D gene: NA; CDR3 protein: CASSPGRGMETQYF; CDR3 DNA: TGTGCCAGCAGCCCAGGACGGGGAATGGAGACCCAGTACTTC
V gene: TRBV7-7; J gene: TRBJ2-3; clone size: NA; D gene: NA; CDR3 protein: CASSLGASGTDTQYF; CDR3 DNA: TGTGCTAGCAGCTTAGGGGCTAGCGGCACAGATACGCAGTATTTT
V gene: TRBV18; J gene: TRBJ2-1; clone size: NA; D gene: NA; CDR3 protein: CASSPDQGSYNEQFF; CDR3 DNA: TGTGCCAGCTCACCCGATCAGGGGTCCTACAATGAGCAGTTCTTC
V gene: TRBV28; J gene: TRBJ2-1; clone size: few; D gene: TRBD2; CDR3 protein: CASSSREGPCNEQFF; CDR3 DNA: TGTGCCAGCAGTTCGCGGGAGGGCCCCTGCAATGAGCAGTTCTTC
V gene: TRBV5-6; J gene: TRBJ2-7; clone size: NA; D gene: NA; CDR3 protein: CASSFGHGQTYEQYF; CDR3 DNA: TGTGCCAGCAGCTTCGGTCATGGACAGACCTACGAGCAGTACTTC
V gene: TRBV28; J gene: TRBJ1-1; clone size: few; D gene: NA; CDR3 protein: CASSPAGSSRAFF; CDR3 DNA: TGTGCCAGCAGCCCGGCGGGCTCTAGTAGAGCTTTCTTT
V gene: TRBV7-9; J gene: TRBJ2-1; clone size: NA; D gene: NA; CDR3 protein: CASDYDRISYNEQFF; CDR3 DNA: TGTGCCAGCGACTATGACAGGATCTCCTACAATGAGCAGTTCTTC
V gene: TRBV19; J gene: TRBJ2-1; clone size: NA; D gene: NA; CDR3 protein: CASSFAPGRGAKYNEQFF; CDR3 DNA: TGTGCCAGTAGTTTCGCTCCTGGGCGGGGAGCAAAATACAATGAGCAGTTCTTC
V gene: TRBV30; J gene: TRBJ1-1; clone size: NA; D gene: NA; CDR3 protein: CAWRGTWNTEAFF; CDR3 DNA: TGTGCCTGGAGGGGGACATGGAACACTGAAGCTTTCTTT
V gene: TRBV25-1; J gene: TRBJ1-2; clone size: NA; D gene: TRBD1; CDR3 protein: CASSSLEGARDGYTF; CDR3 DNA: TGTGCCAGCAGTTCGTTGGAGGGGGCGCGCGATGGCTACACCTTC
V gene: TRBV14; J gene: TRBJ2-2; clone size: NA; D gene: NA; CDR3 protein: CASSQRWGEGTGELFF; CDR3 DNA: TGTGCCAGCAGCCAAAGATGGGGGGAAGGCACCGGGGAGCTGTTTTTT
V gene: TRBV2; J gene: TRBJ2-4; clone size: NA; D gene: TRBD1; CDR3 protein: CASMDRGIGNIQYF; CDR3 DNA: TGTGCCAGCATGGACAGGGGAATAGGAAACATTCAGTACTTC